Below are 20 T cell receptor beta chains sequenced from a single sample in a study of spatial heterogeneity in lung cancer (dated by TCRdb to about 2019). Explained via the paper, the time point label denotes: sample taken at primary tumor resection. Libraries were prepared through 5' RACE. Sequencing took place on a NextSeq 500. The public reads were reanalyzed by TCRdb: fastp trimming at Q25, MiXCR alignment, in-frame beta chains only. When rows share a CDR3 protein, they turn into one entry using the most common DNA and genes. The sample table holds around 230 distinct CDR3 sequences, of which about 41% were seen once. The top ten hold 45% to 55% of the sample. Overall study results and their limits: A correlation was observed between the number of expanded intratumoral alpha and beta TCRs and the tumor nonsynonymous mutation count.

Their cognate antigens are unknown. The sequenced sample was lung tumor tissue, obtained at surgery. All receptors come from a female donor with early-stage non-small cell lung cancer.

This clonotype appeared a few times. This beta chain turned up in a library designed for alpha chains; as an off-target read, its abundance says little. The chain links TRBV7-2 to TRBJ1-1; D gene ambiguous. There are 16 residues in the CDR3. Trimming pared 5 bases from V and 2 bases from J, leaving 18 bases between. Looked up from germline, CDR1 is SGHTA and CDR2 is FQGNSA. CDR3 DNA sequence: TGTGCCAGCAGCAACAGTGAGGGTATGGAAAACACTGAAGCTTTCTTT. Residues: CASSNSEGMENTEAFF.

A word on this clonotype: This beta chain slipped into a library made for alpha chains as a stray read, so its size is not meaningful. V gene TRBV6-6 combines with J gene TRBJ1-5; the D is unclear. Germline V lookup: CDR1 MNHNY, CDR2 SVGAGI (reference sequence). The CDR3 has 14 residues. V was trimmed by 4 bases and J by 5 bases, leaving 12 bases between them. In DNA form, the CDR3 reads TGTGCCAGCAGTTGGTCGGGATCGGATCAGCCCCAGCATTTT. Amino acids: CASSWSGSDQPQHF.

This clonotype was seen a handful of times. Little can be read into the size of this beta chain, an off-target read in a library designed for alpha chains. V usage is TRBV20-1 and J usage is TRBJ2-7; D uncertain. CDR1 and CDR2 from the germline V gene are DFQATT and SNEGSKA (reference sequence). This CDR3 has 12 amino acids. Between the trimmed V and J ends, which lost 1 base and 3 bases, there was a span of 7 bases. The CDR3 loop is CSARAPNYEQYF. For the CDR3, the DNA is TGCAGTGCTAGAGCGCCGAACTACGAGCAGTACTTC.

In its sample, this clonotype ranks as large. This beta chain turned up in a library designed for alpha chains; as an off-target read, its abundance says little. CDR3 amino acids: CASSPSLTLAKNIQYF. DNA of the CDR3: TGTGCCAGCAGTCCCAGCCTCACTCTAGCCAAAAACATTCAGTACTTC. The rearrangement joins TRBV27 to TRBJ2-4; no clear D gene. V shed 5 bases and J shed 0 bases, with 14 bases lying between them. CDR1 and CDR2 from the germline V gene are MNHEY and SMNVEV (reference sequence). This CDR3 has 16 residues.

A few counts support this clonotype. With the library built for alpha chains, this beta chain is off target and its frequency is not meaningful. This chain links TRBV10-3 with TRBJ1-1, with 9 bases that match TRBD1. Unmatched junction bases numbered 11, after V lost 11 bases and J lost 1 base. The CDR3 has 15 amino acids. Germline V CDR1 and CDR2: ENHRY, SYGVKD. The CDR3 DNA follows: TGTGCCGCGTCGGACAGGGGAAGGACGAACACTGAAGCTTTCTTT. Its translation is CAASDRGRTNTEAFF.

Comment on this clonotype: Because the library targeted alpha chains, this beta chain is an off-target read whose size means little. The V call is TRBV12-3 or TRBV12-4, the J call TRBJ1-4; 7 bases agree with TRBD1. Trimming took 6 bases from V and 4 from J; bases not matched to a gene: 11. This CDR3 spans 16 amino acids. The CDR3 nucleotides are TGTGCCAGCAGACAGGGGCTCTCCCTCATTAATGAAAAACTGTTTTTT. Its translation is CASRQGLSLINEKLFF.

Concerning this clonotype itself: Because the library targeted alpha chains, this beta chain is an off-target read whose size means little. The chain is built from TRBV18 and TRBJ1-5; unclear D gene. Germline V gives CDR1 KGHSH, CDR2 LQKENI. The length of the CDR3 is 15 residues. V dropped 5 bases and J dropped 1 base, with 12 bases sitting between them. The CDR3 region has the DNA TGTGCCAGCTCAGGCGGAGCAGCGAGCAATCAGCCCCAGCATTTT. Protein sequence: CASSGGAASNQPQHF.

Comment on this clonotype: A library made for alpha chains picked up this beta chain off target, so its size means little. This chain joins TRBV9 and TRBJ2-2; the D is unclear. Germline V gene lookup returns CDR1 SGDLS and CDR2 YYNGEE. CDR3 length: 14 amino acids. V dropped 4 bases and J dropped 7 bases, with 14 bases sitting between them. The CDR3 nucleotides read TGTGCCAGCAGCCCCCACCCGGCCAGCGGGGAGCTGTTTTTT. It encodes CASSPHPASGELFF.

Details on this clonotype: This beta chain represents an off-target read in a library built for alpha chains; its size is of limited meaning. The CDR3 sequence is CASSYFQQSINEQFF. The CDR3 DNA sequence: TGTGCCAGCAGTTATTTCCAACAATCCATCAATGAGCAGTTCTTC. The rearrangement uses TRBV12-3 or TRBV12-4 and TRBJ2-1; D remains unclear. The CDR3 is 15 amino acids. V was cut by 4 bases and J by 6 bases, with 16 bases left in between.

This clonotype came up once. This beta chain was picked up by a library intended for alpha chains and is off target, so its count carries little meaning. The chain joins TRBV5-1 to TRBJ1-1; D is unclear. The ends were cut back, 0 bases at V and 3 bases at J, with 9 bases in the middle. The germline V gene has CDR1 SGHRS and CDR2 YFSETQ. The CDR3 has 14 amino acids. In DNA, the CDR3 is TGCGCCAGCAGCTTGGTCTCGTCGGACACTGAAGCTTTCTTT. It yields the protein CASSLVSSDTEAFF.

On this clonotype itself: This beta chain appears as a stray read in a library generated for alpha chains; its size is not informative. The V gene is TRBV10-3, the J gene TRBJ2-6; a possible D gene is TRBD2 (6 bases). In germline, CDR1 is ENHRY, CDR2 SYGVKD. This CDR3 has 15 amino acids. Trimming cost V 3 bases and J 1 base, with 7 bases left between them. The CDR3 here is CAISDGGSGANVLTF. CDR3 nucleotide sequence: TGTGCCATCAGTGACGGGGGATCTGGGGCCAACGTCCTGACTTTC.

In regard to this clonotype: Because the library targeted alpha chains, this beta chain is an off-target read whose size means little. CDR3 DNA: TGTGCCAGCAGTGAGGGTAATCAGCCCCAGCATTTT. Its translation: CASSEGNQPQHF. The chain employs TRBV6-1 and TRBJ1-5; unclear D gene. Germline values: CDR1 MNHNS, CDR2 SASEGT. The CDR3 totals 12 residues. V was cut by 3 bases and J by 4 bases, with 4 bases left in between.

Turning to this clonotype: This beta chain came through as a stray read in a library set up for alpha chains, and its size says little. The rearrangement uses TRBV27 and TRBJ1-2; 9 bases fit TRBD1. The CDR3 loop spans 14 amino acids. CDR1 and CDR2 (germline): MNHEY, SMNVEV (reference sequence). V shed 5 bases and J 1 base; nucleotides not matched to a gene: 2. The CDR3 spells CASSMGQGNYGYTF. CDR3 sequence (DNA): TGTGCCAGCAGTATGGGACAGGGTAACTATGGCTACACCTTC.

For this clonotype: The library was designed around alpha chains, so this beta chain is a stray read whose abundance carries little weight. The chain recombines TRBV5-1 with TRBJ2-1; 10 bases agree with TRBD2. The CDR3 has 15 residues. CDR1 and CDR2 from the germline V gene are SGHRS and YFSETQ. Losses at the gene ends were 2 bases for V and 8 bases for J; bases not matched to a gene: 7. CDR3 in DNA: TGCGCCAGCAGCTTTCTAGCGGGAGCCGCCGATGAGCAGTTCTTC. Translated: CASSFLAGAADEQFF. Using reference TRBV5-1 and TRBJ2-1 for the parts outside the CDR3, the full variable domain is KAGVTQTPRYLIKTRGQQVTLSCSPISGHRSVSWYQQTPGQGLQFLFEYFSETQRNKGNFPGRFSGRQFSNSRSEMNVSTLELGDSALYLCASSFLAGAADEQFFGPGTRLTVL.

On this clonotype: The library was designed around alpha chains, so this beta chain is a stray read whose abundance carries little weight. The chain combines TRBV6-6 with TRBJ2-5, with 8 bases identical to TRBD2. V shed 6 bases, J shed 7 bases, and the junction held 7 bases outside the gene matches. The CDR3 is made up of 13 amino acids. Germline-derived CDR1 and CDR2 are MNHNY and SVGAGI (reference sequence). CDR3 nucleotides: TGTGCCAGCAGCCCGGGGGGGACTACGACCCAGTACTTC. This encodes CASSPGGTTTQYF.

This clonotype was found a few times. This beta chain lies outside the target of a library built for alpha chains; its clone size means little. The chain couples TRBV4-1 to TRBJ2-1; TRBD1 or TRBD2 may be the D gene (6 bases each). The CDR3 covers 16 residues. Trimming left V 1 base short and J 1 base short, with 11 bases between. Germline V gives CDR1 MGHRA, CDR2 YSYEKL. The CDR3, as DNA: TGCGCCAGCAGCCAAGGTGAGGGGGGATCCTACAATGAGCAGTTCTTC. The encoded protein is CASSQGEGGSYNEQFF.

This clonotype is hyperexpanded in the sample. As an off-target read in a library built for alpha chains, this beta chain has a frequency of little significance. V gene TRBV5-6 combines with J gene TRBJ2-7; 7 nucleotides align to TRBD2. The CDR3 extends over 15 amino acids. Germline values: CDR1 SGHDT, CDR2 YYEEEE. V lost 1 base, J lost 2 bases, and 6 bases stayed unmatched. The DNA for the CDR3 is TGTGCCAGCAGCTTGAGGCCTAGCGGTGCCTACGAGCAGTACTTC. Its protein is CASSLRPSGAYEQYF.

As regards this clonotype: With the library built for alpha chains, this beta chain is off target and its frequency is not meaningful. The rearrangement joins TRBV14 to TRBJ2-7; D not resolved. The length of the CDR3 is 14 residues. V was pared by 7 bases and J by 2 bases, with 15 bases between. CDR1 and CDR2 (germline): SGHDN, FVKESK. Here the CDR3 DNA reads TGTGCCAGCAAGCCTGGGTGGGGAACCTACGAGCAGTACTTC. This encodes CASKPGWGTYEQYF.

Regarding this clonotype: Because the library targeted alpha chains, this beta chain is an off-target read whose size means little. The chain uses TRBV2 and TRBJ2-3, with 13 bases that match TRBD2. The CDR3 has 16 amino acids. In germline, CDR1 is SNHLY, CDR2 FYNNEI. V was pared by 1 base and J by 3 bases, with 1 base of the junction left unmatched. Here the CDR3 DNA reads TGTGCCAGCAGTGAAGGGACTAGCGGGAGTACAGATACGCAGTATTTT. Residues: CASSEGTSGSTDTQYF.

Comment on this clonotype: Being off target in a library aimed at alpha chains, this beta chain has a size of little meaning. V is TRBV7-9 and J is TRBJ1-6; a weak D match, TRBD1 (5 bases). The CDR3 length is 15 residues. Germline V lookup: CDR1 SEHNR, CDR2 FQNEAQ (reference sequence). V lost 7 bases and J lost 6, with 16 bases in between. In DNA form, the CDR3 reads TGTGCCAGCACCACTGGGGGGAATCCTAATTCACCCCTCCACTTT. It yields the protein CASTTGGNPNSPLHF.